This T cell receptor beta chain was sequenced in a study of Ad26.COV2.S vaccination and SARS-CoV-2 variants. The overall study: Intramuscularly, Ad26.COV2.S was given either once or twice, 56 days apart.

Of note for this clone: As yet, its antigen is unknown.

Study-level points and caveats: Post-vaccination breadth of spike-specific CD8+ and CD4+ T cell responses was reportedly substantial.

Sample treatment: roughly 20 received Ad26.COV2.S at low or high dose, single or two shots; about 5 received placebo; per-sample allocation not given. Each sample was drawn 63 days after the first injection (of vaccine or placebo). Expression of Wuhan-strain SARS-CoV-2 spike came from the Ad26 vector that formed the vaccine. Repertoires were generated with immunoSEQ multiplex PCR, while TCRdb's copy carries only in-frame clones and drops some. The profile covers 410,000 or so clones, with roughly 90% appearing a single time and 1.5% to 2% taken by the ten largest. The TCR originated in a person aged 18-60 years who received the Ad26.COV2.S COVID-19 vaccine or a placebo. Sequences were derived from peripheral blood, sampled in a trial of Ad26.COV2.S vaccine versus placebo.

CDR3 sequence (DNA): TGTGCCAGCAGTGAATATCCCTCAGGGGTAGGCTACACCTTC. It translates to CASSEYPSGVGYTF. V is TRBV25-1 and J is TRBJ1-2, with a weak D call TRBD1 (6 bases). Germline V gene lookup returns CDR1 MGHDK and CDR2 SYGVNS. Trimming left V 0 bases short and J 8 bases short, with 13 bases between. The CDR3 contains 14 residues.